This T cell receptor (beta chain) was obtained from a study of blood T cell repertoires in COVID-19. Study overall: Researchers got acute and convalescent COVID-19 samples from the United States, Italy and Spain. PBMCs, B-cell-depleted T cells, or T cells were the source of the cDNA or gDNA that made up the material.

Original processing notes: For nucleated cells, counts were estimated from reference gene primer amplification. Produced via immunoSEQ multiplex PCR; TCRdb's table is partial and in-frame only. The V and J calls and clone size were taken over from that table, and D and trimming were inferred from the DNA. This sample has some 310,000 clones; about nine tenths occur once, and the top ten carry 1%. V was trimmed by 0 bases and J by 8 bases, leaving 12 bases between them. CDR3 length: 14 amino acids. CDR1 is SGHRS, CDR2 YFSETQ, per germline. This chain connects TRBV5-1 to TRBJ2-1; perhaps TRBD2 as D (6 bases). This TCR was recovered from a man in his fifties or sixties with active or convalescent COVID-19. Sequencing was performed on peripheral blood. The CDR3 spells CASSLGFSGDEQFF. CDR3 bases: TGCGCCAGCAGCTTGGGCTTCTCGGGGGATGAGCAGTTCTTC. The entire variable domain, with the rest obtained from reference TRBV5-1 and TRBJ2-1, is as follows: KAGVTQTPRYLIKTRGQQVTLSCSPISGHRSVSWYQQTPGQGLQFLFEYFSETQRNKGNFPGRFSGRQFSNSRSEMNVSTLELGDSALYLCASSLGFSGDEQFFGPGTRLTVL.